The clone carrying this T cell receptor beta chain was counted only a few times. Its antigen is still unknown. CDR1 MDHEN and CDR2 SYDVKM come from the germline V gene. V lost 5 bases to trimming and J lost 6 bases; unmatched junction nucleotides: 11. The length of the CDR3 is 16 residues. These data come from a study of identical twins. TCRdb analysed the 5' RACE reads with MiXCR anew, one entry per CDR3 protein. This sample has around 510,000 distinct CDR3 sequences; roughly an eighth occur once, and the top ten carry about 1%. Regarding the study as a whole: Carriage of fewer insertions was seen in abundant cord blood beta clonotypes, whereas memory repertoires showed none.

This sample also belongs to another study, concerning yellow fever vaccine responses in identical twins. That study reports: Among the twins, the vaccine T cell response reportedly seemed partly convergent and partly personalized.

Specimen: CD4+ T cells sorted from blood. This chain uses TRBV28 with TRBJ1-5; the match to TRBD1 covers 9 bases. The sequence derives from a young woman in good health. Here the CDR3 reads CASSEQGAPGPQPQHF. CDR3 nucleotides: TGTGCCAGCAGTGAACAGGGGGCCCCCGGTCCTCAGCCCCAGCATTTT.